The 18 T cell receptor beta chains below all came from one sample that was sequenced in a study of CD8+CD57+ T cells in acquired aplastic anemia. Sequencing was done on patients that had shown CD8+CD57+ cell expansion by flow cytometry. Genomic DNA, serving as template, underwent TCR beta VDJ and CDR3 profiling. TCRdb recomputed calls from the reads with MiXCR, one row per CDR3 protein. Of fewer than 200,000 distinct CDR3 sequences listed, 45% to 60% were seen once; the top ten hold roughly 13%. What was sequenced was sorted CD4+, CD8+, or CD8+CD57+ T cells (not recorded which) from PBMCs. These receptors all stem from a human donor with aplastic anemia.

The chain's CDR3 is CASSQRGAGEVDTQYF. The DNA for the CDR3 is TGTGCCAGCAGCCAGAGAGGGGCGGGAGAGGTAGATACGCAGTATTTT. The rearrangement links TRBV11-1 to TRBJ2-3; 7 positions match TRBD2. CDR1 SGHAT and CDR2 FQDESV come from the germline V gene (reference sequence). This CDR3 contains 16 residues. V was pared by 5 bases and J by 5 bases, with 13 bases of the junction left unmatched.

CDR3 sequence (DNA): TGTGCCAGCAATAAGGGGGCGAATTCACCCCTCCACTTT. Translation gives CASNKGANSPLHF. The V and J genes are TRBV12-3 or TRBV12-4 and TRBJ1-6; 7 bases are shared with TRBD1. The ends lost 7 bases at V and 7 bases at J; junction bases unmatched: 4. The CDR3 consists of 13 residues.

The chain recombines TRBV20-1 with TRBJ2-3, with 14 bases matching TRBD2. V trimming: 3 bases; J trimming: 8 bases; junction bases outside the gene matches: 4. Looked up from germline, CDR1 is DFQATT and CDR2 is SNEGSKA (reference sequence). The CDR3 runs to 14 residues. The CDR3 protein is CSASPGLAGGTQYF. As DNA, the CDR3 is TGCAGTGCTAGCCCCGGACTAGCGGGAGGTACGCAGTATTTT.

V usage is TRBV20-1 and J usage is TRBJ2-3; D is unresolved. In germline, CDR1 is DFQATT, CDR2 SNEGSKA (reference sequence). The CDR3 consists of 14 residues. Trimming took 2 bases from V and 6 from J, leaving 15 bases between them. The CDR3, as DNA: TGCAGTGCTAGACCGCTAGTAGTAACGGATACGCAGTATTTT. As protein: CSARPLVVTDTQYF.

The table lists this clonotype with many counts. The gene calls are TRBV20-1 and TRBJ2-2; 12 bases agree with TRBD1. The CDR3 length is 16 residues. The germline V gene encodes CDR1 DFQATT and CDR2 SNEGSKA (reference sequence). V lost 3 bases and J lost 4; bases outside the gene matches: 6. CDR3 loop: CSASSGGQGATGELFF. In nucleotides, the CDR3 is TGCAGTGCTAGTTCGGGGGGACAGGGGGCCACCGGGGAGCTGTTTTTT.

As regards this clonotype: A much more abundant neighbour one base away suggests this may be a read error. The gene calls are TRBV5-1 and TRBJ2-2; 7 bases map to TRBD2. The CDR3 consists of 17 residues. Germline CDR1 and CDR2: SGHRS and YFSETQ. Germline trimming cut 2 bases from V and 3 bases from J; bases unmatched to any gene: 10. The CDR3 nucleotides are TGCGCCAGCAGCTTACCGGGAGGCGTTCTTCACACCGGGGAGCTGTTTTTT. Encoded protein: CASSLPGGVLHTGELFF.

This rearrangement joins TRBV7-3 to TRBJ2-3; tentatively, D is TRBD1 or TRBD2 (5 bases each). The germline V and J ends were trimmed by 5 bases and 1 base, with 13 bases remaining between them. Germline loops: CDR1 SGHTA, CDR2 FQGTGA. The CDR3 has 15 amino acids. The CDR3: CASSPGTHRTDTQYF. CDR3 bases: TGTGCCAGCAGCCCCGGGACCCACCGCACAGATACGCAGTATTTT.

The rearrangement uses TRBV20-1 and TRBJ1-2, with D unresolved. V was shortened by 0 bases and J by 4 bases, with 9 bases between the two germline ends. CDR3 length: 13 amino acids. Per the germline V gene, CDR1 is DFQATT and CDR2 is SNEGSKA (reference sequence). The CDR3 protein is CSARERESYGYTF. In DNA form, the CDR3 reads TGCAGTGCTAGAGAAAGGGAAAGCTATGGCTACACCTTC.

The chain employs TRBV10-3 and TRBJ2-7; TRBD2 might be the D (5 bases). From germline, CDR1 is ENHRY and CDR2 SYGVKD. The V end lost 5 bases, the J end lost 6 bases, and 11 bases lay between the germline ends. The CDR3 consists of 12 residues. The CDR3, as DNA: TGTGCCATCAGTCCCGACCGGGGCGAGCAGTACTTC. Amino acids: CAISPDRGEQYF.

This clonotype came up a few times. The junction departs from germline at one end; a sequencing error may be responsible. The chain has TRBV7-7 and TRBJ2-5; 9 bases match TRBD2. The length of the CDR3 is 13 residues. From germline, CDR1 is SSHAT and CDR2 FNYEAQ (reference sequence). Here the CDR3 DNA reads TGTGCTAGCAGATTAGCGGGGGAAGAGACCCAGTACTTC. This encodes CASRLAGEETQYF.

As regards this clonotype: A much larger clone differs from this one at a single base, so this may be a read error. The CDR3 here is CASFWGQVNTGELFF. CDR3 nucleotide sequence: TGCGCCAGCTTTTGGGGACAGGTGAACACCGGGGAGCTGTTTTTT. This sequence joins TRBV5-1 and TRBJ2-2; 8 bases align to TRBD1. V shed 7 bases and J 1 base; nucleotides not matched to a gene: 6. Germline V gene sequence: CDR1 SGHRS, CDR2 YFSETQ. CDR3 length equals 15 residues.

The count of this clonotype is one. The J gene is TRBJ2-7, the V gene TRBV19; D unclear. CDR3 length: 12 residues. V dropped 3 bases and J dropped 1 base, with 4 bases sitting between them. The V gene's germline CDR1 is LNHDA and CDR2 SQIVND (reference sequence). The chain's CDR3 is CASSISSYEQYF. CDR3 bases: TGTGCCAGTAGTATCTCATCCTACGAGCAGTACTTC.

Worth noting for this clonotype: A much larger clonotype is one base distant, so this may be a read error. The chain recombines TRBV5-5 with TRBJ2-7; D might be TRBD2 (5 bases). The CDR3 is made up of 12 amino acids. CDR1 and CDR2 (germline): SGHKS, YYEKEE (reference sequence). With 2 bases removed from V and 7 bases from J, the gap between germline ends came to 10 bases. This CDR3 is CASSFFGEEQYF. In DNA form, the CDR3 reads TGTGCCAGCAGCTTTTTTGGGGAGGAGCAGTACTTC.

This clonotype was seen at least ten times. The V call is TRBV7-2, the J call TRBJ2-1; TRBD1 is a possible D gene (6 bases). Looked up from germline, CDR1 is SGHTA and CDR2 is FQGNSA. The CDR3 length is 12 residues. Trimming took off 3 bases at V and 10 bases at J, with 10 bases between the two ends. The CDR3 region has the DNA TGTGCCAGCAGCTTGACAGGTCAAGAGCAGTTCTTC. It specifies CASSLTGQEQFF.

The genes are TRBV25-1 and TRBJ1-2; a weak D match, TRBD1 (5 bases). The CDR3 runs to 16 residues. The V end lost 5 bases, the J end lost 3 bases, and 19 bases lay between the germline ends. Germline-derived CDR1 and CDR2 are MGHDK and SYGVNS. Here the CDR3 DNA reads TGTGCCAGCAGTTTATGGGCGGGGGACCCATACTATGGCTACACCTTC. Translating gives CASSLWAGDPYYGYTF.

The gene calls are TRBV6-5 and TRBJ2-1, with a tentative D call TRBD2 (6 bases). The CDR3 loop spans 11 amino acids. Germline-derived CDR1 and CDR2 are MNHEY and SVGAGI. V shed 8 bases and J shed 9 bases, with 11 bases lying between them. CDR3 sequence: CASQAEGEQFF. CDR3 coding DNA: TGTGCCAGCCAAGCGGAGGGTGAGCAGTTCTTC.

The table lists this clonotype with a few counts. The DNA for the CDR3 is TGTGCCAGCAGCTTCTCCCAGGGCGATTCACCCCTCCACTTT. It codes for CASSFSQGDSPLHF. This rearrangement joins TRBV7-9 to TRBJ1-6, with a tentative D call TRBD1 (5 bases). The V and J ends lost 3 bases and 8 bases respectively, with 11 bases between them. The CDR3 extends over 14 amino acids. The germline V gene has CDR1 SEHNR and CDR2 FQNEAQ (reference sequence).

This clonotype has only one observation. The chain carries TRBV7-8 and TRBJ1-5; 11 bases line up with TRBD1. Germline V gene data show CDR1 as SGHVS and CDR2 as FQNEAQ. Unmatched junction bases numbered 6, after V lost 5 bases and J lost 6 bases. The CDR3 runs to 15 residues. This CDR3 reads CASSPGQGAVQPQHF. In DNA, the CDR3 is TGTGCCAGCAGCCCAGGACAGGGGGCGGTTCAGCCCCAGCATTTT.